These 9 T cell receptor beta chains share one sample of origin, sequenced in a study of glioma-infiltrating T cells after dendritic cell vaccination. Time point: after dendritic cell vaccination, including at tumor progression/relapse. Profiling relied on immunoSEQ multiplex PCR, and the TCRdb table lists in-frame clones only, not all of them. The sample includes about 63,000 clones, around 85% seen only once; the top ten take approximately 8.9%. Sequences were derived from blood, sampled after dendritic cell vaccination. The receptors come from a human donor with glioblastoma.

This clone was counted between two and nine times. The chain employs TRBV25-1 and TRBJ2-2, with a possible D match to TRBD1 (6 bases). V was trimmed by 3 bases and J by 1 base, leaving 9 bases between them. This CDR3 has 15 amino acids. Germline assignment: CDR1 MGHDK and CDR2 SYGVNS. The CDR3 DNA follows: TGTGCCAGCAGTGACCCGACAGGGAACACCGGGGAGCTGTTTTTT. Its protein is CASSDPTGNTGELFF.

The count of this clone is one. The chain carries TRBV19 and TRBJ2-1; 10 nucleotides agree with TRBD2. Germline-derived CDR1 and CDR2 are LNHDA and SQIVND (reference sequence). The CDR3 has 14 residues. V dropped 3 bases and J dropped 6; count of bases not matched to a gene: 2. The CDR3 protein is CASSISGGTNEQFF. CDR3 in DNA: TGTGCCAGTAGTATTAGCGGGGGGACCAATGAGCAGTTCTTC.

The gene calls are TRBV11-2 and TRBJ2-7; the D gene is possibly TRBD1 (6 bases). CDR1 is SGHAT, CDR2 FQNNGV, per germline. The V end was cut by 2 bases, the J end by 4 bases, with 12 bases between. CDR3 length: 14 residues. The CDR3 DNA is TGTGCCAGCAGCTTAACCAGGGGCGTATACGAGCAGTACTTC. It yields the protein CASSLTRGVYEQYF.

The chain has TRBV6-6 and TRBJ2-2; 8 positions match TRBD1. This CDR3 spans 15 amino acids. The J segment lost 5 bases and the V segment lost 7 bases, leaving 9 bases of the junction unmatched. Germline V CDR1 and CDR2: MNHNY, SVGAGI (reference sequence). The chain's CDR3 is CASTKIRGQTGELFF. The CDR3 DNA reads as TGTGCCAGCACCAAAATCAGGGGGCAAACCGGGGAGCTGTTTTTT.

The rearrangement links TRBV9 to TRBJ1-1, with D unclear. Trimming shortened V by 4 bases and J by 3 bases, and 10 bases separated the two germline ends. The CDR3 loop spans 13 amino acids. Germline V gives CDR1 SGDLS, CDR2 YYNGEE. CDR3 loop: CASSPGADTEAFF. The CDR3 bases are TGTGCCAGCAGCCCCGGAGCGGACACTGAAGCTTTCTTT. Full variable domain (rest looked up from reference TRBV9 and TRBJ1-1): DSGVTQTPKHLITATGQRVTLRCSPRSGDLSVYWYQQSLDQGLQFLIQYYNGEERAKGNILERFSAQQFPDLHSELNLSSLELGDSALYFCASSPGADTEAFFGQGTRLTVV.

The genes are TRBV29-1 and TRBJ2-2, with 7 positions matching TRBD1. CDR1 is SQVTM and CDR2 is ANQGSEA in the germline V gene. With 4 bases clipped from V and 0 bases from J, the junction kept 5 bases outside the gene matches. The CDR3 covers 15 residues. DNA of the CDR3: TGCAGCGTTGGTGGACAGGTCGCGAACACCGGGGAGCTGTTTTTT. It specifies CSVGGQVANTGELFF.

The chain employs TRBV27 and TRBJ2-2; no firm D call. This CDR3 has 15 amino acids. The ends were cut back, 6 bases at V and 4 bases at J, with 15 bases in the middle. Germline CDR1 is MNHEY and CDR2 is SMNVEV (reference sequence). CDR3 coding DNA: TGTGCCAGCAGCCCTCACAGAAGGCGCACCGGGGAGCTGTTTTTT. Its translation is CASSPHRRRTGELFF.

CDR3 in amino acids: CASSYLSLPEAQHF. The CDR3 DNA follows: TGTGCCAGCAGTTACCTGTCCCTACCTGAAGCCCAGCATTTT. The chain couples TRBV28 to TRBJ1-5; D not resolved. Germline V gene sequence: CDR1 MDHEN, CDR2 SYDVKM. This CDR3 is built from 14 residues. The germline V and J ends were trimmed by 4 bases and 11 bases, with 18 bases remaining between them. Looking up the rest from reference TRBV28 and TRBJ1-5 gives the full variable domain: DVKVTQSSRYLVKRTGEKVFLECVQDMDHENMFWYRQDPGLGLRLIYFSYDVKMKEKGDIPEGYSVSREKKERFSLILESASTNQTSMYLCASSYLSLPEAQHFGDGTRLSIL.

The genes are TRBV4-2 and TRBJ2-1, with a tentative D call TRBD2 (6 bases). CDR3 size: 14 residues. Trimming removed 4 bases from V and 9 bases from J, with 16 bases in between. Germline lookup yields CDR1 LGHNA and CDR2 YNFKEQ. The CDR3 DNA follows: TGTGCCAGCAGCCCAACCGCCCCAGCGGGTGAGCAGTTCTTC. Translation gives CASSPTAPAGEQFF.